A single sample gave rise to the 13 T cell receptor beta chains below, sequenced in a study of blood T cell repertoires in COVID-19. Produced via immunoSEQ multiplex PCR; TCRdb's table is partial and in-frame only. The sample has around 150,000 clones, less than 85% seen once. Sequencing used peripheral blood. These receptors were taken from a woman between 40 and 55 years old with COVID-19, enrolled during active disease.

The V gene is TRBV10-3, the J gene TRBJ1-5; perhaps TRBD1 as D (6 bases). Germline lookup yields CDR1 ENHRY and CDR2 SYGVKD. There are 12 residues in the CDR3. V lost 10 bases, J lost 2 bases, and 9 bases lay in between. CDR3 sequence (DNA): TGTGCCACTAGGACAGGCAATCAGCCCCAGCATTTT. This gives the protein CATRTGNQPQHF.

The rearrangement links TRBV29-1 to TRBJ1-6, with 8 bases identical to TRBD1. This CDR3 has 13 residues. Germline V gene data show CDR1 as SQVTM and CDR2 as ANQGSEA. J gave up 7 bases and V 7 bases, and 6 bases lay outside the gene matches. For the CDR3, the DNA is TGCAGCGCAGGACAGGGCCAGAATTCACCCCTCCACTTT. Translating gives CSAGQGQNSPLHF.

The rearrangement uses TRBV7-9 and TRBJ2-1; 8 bases agree with TRBD1. V was clipped by 4 bases and J by 1 base; unmatched bases: 9. This CDR3 is built from 17 residues. CDR1 and CDR2 from the germline V gene are SEHNR and FQNEAQ (reference sequence). In DNA, the CDR3 is TGTGCCAGCAGCTCGGCAGGGGGCGTTGGATCCTACAATGAGCAGTTCTTC. It translates to CASSSAGGVGSYNEQFF.

This clone was seen a single time. This chain joins TRBV7-9 and TRBJ2-4; perhaps TRBD1 as D (5 bases). The CDR3 totals 14 residues. V was cut by 7 bases and J by 8 bases, with 18 bases left in between. CDR1 SEHNR and CDR2 FQNEAQ come from the germline V gene (reference sequence). DNA of the CDR3: TGTGCCAGCACCCAATCGGCAGGGTCGGACATTCAGTACTTC. This codes for CASTQSAGSDIQYF.

This clone was seen a handful of times. This chain joins TRBV29-1 and TRBJ1-1; no firm D call. The germline CDR1 and CDR2 sequences are SQVTM and ANQGSEA. CDR3 length equals 11 residues. Trimming shortened V by 2 bases and J by 5 bases, and 6 bases separated the two germline ends. The CDR3 DNA follows: TGCAGCGTTGAACTCAGGACTGAAGCTTTCTTT. It specifies CSVELRTEAFF.

The rearrangement joins TRBV18 to TRBJ1-1; no clear D gene. Deletions cut 3 bases from V and 1 base from J, with 6 bases between. The CDR3 extends over 13 amino acids. CDR1 and CDR2 (germline): KGHSH, LQKENI. In DNA, the CDR3 is TGTGCCAGCTCACCGGCGGCGAACACTGAAGCTTTCTTT. The encoded protein is CASSPAANTEAFF.

The rearrangement joins TRBV7-9 to TRBJ1-3; unclear D gene. V lost 7 bases, J lost 6 bases, and 10 bases lay in between. The CDR3 length is 12 residues. Germline values: CDR1 SEHNR, CDR2 FQNEAQ (reference sequence). CDR3 nucleotides: TGTGCCAGCACCCTGCGTGAAAACACCATATATTTT. Its protein product is CASTLRENTIYF.

The chain combines TRBV25-1 with TRBJ1-3; D is undetermined. Germline V gene lookup returns CDR1 MGHDK and CDR2 SYGVNS. V lost 2 bases and J 0 bases, leaving 17 bases between the germline ends. This CDR3 has 18 amino acids. The CDR3 here is CASSEPSFGLSSGNTIYF. CDR3 in DNA: TGTGCCAGCAGTGAACCGTCTTTTGGGCTAAGCTCTGGAAACACCATATATTTT.

V usage is TRBV5-6 and J usage is TRBJ2-5; D may be TRBD1 (5 bases). The CDR3 runs to 12 residues. Germline lookup yields CDR1 SGHDT and CDR2 YYEEEE. The V and J ends lost 5 bases and 5 bases respectively, with 10 bases between them. The CDR3 reads CASSRQWETQYF. In DNA, the CDR3 is TGTGCCAGCAGTCGACAGTGGGAGACCCAGTACTTC.

The V call is TRBV18, the J call TRBJ1-4, with 7 bases aligning to TRBD1. The germline V gene encodes CDR1 KGHSH and CDR2 LQKENI. The length of the CDR3 is 15 residues. The ends lost 2 bases at V and 3 bases at J; junction bases unmatched: 3. This CDR3 reads CASSPRDSPNEKLFF. In DNA form, the CDR3 reads TGTGCCAGCTCACCAAGGGACAGCCCTAATGAAAAACTGTTTTTT.

This chain's CDR3 is CASSATSGAVDQYF. The CDR3 DNA sequence: TGTGCCAGCAGCGCAACTAGCGGGGCGGTGGACCAGTACTTC. The rearrangement joins TRBV5-5 to TRBJ2-5, with 10 nucleotides matching TRBD2. This CDR3 region has 14 residues. CDR1 is SGHKS and CDR2 is YYEKEE in the germline V gene (reference sequence). Trimming at V came to 4 bases and at J to 10 bases, leaving 10 bases not matched to a gene.

The rearrangement links TRBV4-1 to TRBJ1-5; 9 bases align to TRBD1. This CDR3 is built from 16 residues. The J segment lost 3 bases and the V segment lost 6 bases, leaving 9 bases of the junction unmatched. In germline, CDR1 is MGHRA, CDR2 YSYEKL. The CDR3 sequence is CASSIGDRDFNQPQHF. CDR3 in DNA: TGCGCCAGCAGTATTGGGGACAGGGATTTCAATCAGCCCCAGCATTTT.

In DNA, the CDR3 is TGTGCCAGTAGTACGGAGATGGATACGCAGTATTTT. This gives the protein CASSTEMDTQYF. The rearrangement links TRBV19 to TRBJ2-3, with D unclear. Germline assignment: CDR1 LNHDA and CDR2 SQIVND (reference sequence). V was cut by 4 bases and J by 6 bases, with 8 bases left in between. CDR3 size: 12 residues.